A selection of T cell receptor beta chains follows, all from one sample in a study of shared clonotypes between healthy human individuals. Sequencing used immunoSEQ multiplex PCR; TCRdb keeps in-frame clones, though not all of them. Of around 2,000,000 clones listed, about 95% are singletons. The sample was naive CD8+ T cells sorted from blood. These receptors were taken from a man in his late teens or twenties in good health. The CDR3 runs from the conserved cysteine through the conserved F or W. D genes are given only for firm matches. The size field is filled for only some rows; it gives once, few, many or a size class.

V	D	size	J	DNA	CDR3
TRBV5-4	TRBD1	NA	TRBJ2-7	TGTGCCAGCAGCTTCGGACAGGGGGCGATCTACGAGCAGTACTTC	CASSFGQGAIYEQYF
TRBV7-9	NA	NA	TRBJ1-1	TGTGCCAGCAACTTGGAAGCAGGACGGATGAACACTGAAGCTTTCTTT	CASNLEAGRMNTEAFF
TRBV14	NA	NA	TRBJ2-7	TGTGCCAGCAGCCAAGGAAGGAGTCCTCTCTACGAGCAGTACTTC	CASSQGRSPLYEQYF
TRBV19	NA	few	TRBJ1-6	TGTGCCAGTAGCGAGGGCCCATATAATTCACCCTTCCACTTT	CASSEGPYNSPFHF
TRBV11-1	TRBD2	NA	TRBJ2-1	TGTGCCAGCACCCTAACTAGCGGGGGGCTCTACAATGAGCAGTTCTTC	CASTLTSGGLYNEQFF
TRBV29-1	NA	NA	TRBJ2-1	TGCAGCGTTGAAGGTCAGATGGGAAACGATGAGCAGTTCTTC	CSVEGQMGNDEQFF
TRBV29-1	TRBD2	NA	TRBJ2-2	TGCAGCGCCTTTGCGGGAGCGACCGGGGAGCTGTTTTTT	CSAFAGATGELFF
TRBV27	TRBD2	NA	TRBJ2-1	TGTGCCAGCAGTCCAAGTAGCGGGAATTCCTACAATGAGCAGTTCTTC	CASSPSSGNSYNEQFF
TRBV7-8	NA	once	TRBJ2-7	TGTGCCAGCAGCCCTAAGACTCGTCCCTACGAGCAGTACTTC	CASSPKTRPYEQYF
TRBV2	NA	NA	TRBJ2-7	TGTGCCAGCAGTGAATCCGGAGCCTACGAGCAGTACTTC	CASSESGAYEQYF
TRBV4-1	NA	once	TRBJ2-1	TGCGCCAGCAGCCCCCACGTGGGGAAGGATGAGCAGTTCTTC	CASSPHVGKDEQFF
TRBV6-1	TRBD1	NA	TRBJ2-5	TGTGCCAGCAGTGCCCCACAGGGGGCGCTTAAAGAGACCCAGTACTTC	CASSAPQGALKETQYF
TRBV7-9	NA	once	TRBJ2-1	TGTGCCAGCAGCCGGAGGGAGGGGGTCTACAATGAGCAGTTCTTC	CASSRREGVYNEQFF
TRBV10-1	TRBD1	NA	TRBJ2-7	TGCGCCAGCAGTGAGCCGGGACAGCTTCGTTACGAGCAGTACTTC	CASSEPGQLRYEQYF
TRBV27	NA	NA	TRBJ2-3	TGTGCCAGCAGTTTATTCAGAAAGGCAGATACGCAGTATTTT	CASSLFRKADTQYF
TRBV15	NA	NA	TRBJ2-7	TGTGCCACCAGCAGAAGCACACTTGGGGGCTTCTACGAGCAGTACTTC	CATSRSTLGGFYEQYF
TRBV27	TRBD2	NA	TRBJ2-3	TGTGCCAGCAGTTTTGGGACTAGAAGCACAGATACGCAGTATTTT	CASSFGTRSTDTQYF
TRBV7-2	NA	NA	TRBJ2-7	TGTGCCAGCAGCTTAGCCCACCACTCGCTCTCCTACGAGCAGTACTTC	CASSLAHHSLSYEQYF
TRBV7-6	TRBD1	NA	TRBJ2-2	TGTGCCAGCAGCTTAGCGACAGGGGTCCTCAACACCGGGGAGCTGTTTTTT	CASSLATGVLNTGELFF
TRBV15	NA	NA	TRBJ2-7	TGTGCCACCCGTGACCTGGGGATCGCCGAGCAGTACTTC	CATRDLGIAEQYF
TRBV29-1	TRBD2	NA	TRBJ2-7	TGCAGCGTTGATAGCGGGGGGGCCTACGAGCAGTACTTC	CSVDSGGAYEQYF
TRBV16	NA	once	TRBJ1-4	TGTGCCAGCAGCCTGGCTGGGCACTTGAAACTGTTTTTT	CASSLAGHLKLFF
TRBV2	TRBD1	NA	TRBJ1-3	TGTGCCAGCAGTCTGACAGGGGTCCCTGGAAACACCATATATTTT	CASSLTGVPGNTIYF
TRBV6-5	NA	NA	TRBJ2-5	TGTGCCAGCAGTCCCCTGGCCCAAGAGACCCAGTACTTC	CASSPLAQETQYF
TRBV5-1	NA	NA	TRBJ2-3	TGCGCCAGCAGCCAATCAATGGGGGGCACAGATACGCAGTATTTT	CASSQSMGGTDTQYF
TRBV2	TRBD2	NA	TRBJ2-1	TGTGCCAGCAGTACTAGCGGGGGTTACAATGAGCAGTTCTTC	CASSTSGGYNEQFF
TRBV5-6	TRBD2	NA	TRBJ2-5	TGTGCCAGCAGCTTCGTGACGGGAGGGCCCCAAGAGACCCAGTACTTC	CASSFVTGGPQETQYF
TRBV5-4	TRBD1	NA	TRBJ1-2	TGTGCCAGCAGCCATCAAGGAGGGGGCCTTGGCTACACCTTC	CASSHQGGGLGYTF
TRBV4-1	TRBD2	NA	TRBJ2-7	TGCGCCAGCAGCCAAGAATCGGCTAGCGGGGAGTCCTACGAGCAGTACTTC	CASSQESASGESYEQYF
TRBV5-4	NA	NA	TRBJ2-7	TGTGCCAGCAGCCGGACAGTTTCCCCCTACGAGCAGTACTTC	CASSRTVSPYEQYF
TRBV6-1	TRBD1	NA	TRBJ1-5	TGTGCCAGCAGTACAGGGGTAAATAGCAATCAGCCCCAGCATTTT	CASSTGVNSNQPQHF
TRBV2	TRBD1	NA	TRBJ1-5	TGTGCCAGCAGTGAAGGCGGGACAGGGATTCAGCCCCAGCATTTT	CASSEGGTGIQPQHF
TRBV5-4	NA	NA	TRBJ1-4	TGTGCCAGCAGCTTGGGGCAGCCGTCGGGCAATGAAAAACTGTTTTTT	CASSLGQPSGNEKLFF
TRBV27	NA	once	TRBJ1-1	TGTGCCAGCAGACAGGGTGGCACTGAAGCTTTCTTT	CASRQGGTEAFF
TRBV7-6	NA	NA	TRBJ2-5	TGTGCCAGCAGCTTAGAAACGGAAGAAGAGACCCAGTACTTC	CASSLETEEETQYF
TRBV2	NA	NA	TRBJ2-5	TGTGCCAGCAGTGCTATGGACATCCATCGAGAGACCCAGTACTTC	CASSAMDIHRETQYF
TRBV4-3	TRBD2	NA	TRBJ2-7	TGCGCCAGCAGCCAAGATGGGCTAGCGGGTTCCTACGAGCAGTACTTC	CASSQDGLAGSYEQYF
TRBV30	NA	NA	TRBJ2-3	TGTGCCTGCCAAATTGGGGGGAACACAGATACGCAGTATTTT	CACQIGGNTDTQYF
TRBV30	TRBD2	NA	TRBJ2-1	TGTGCCTGGAGTGGCCCCCTAGCGGGACCGTACAATGAGCAGTTCTTC	CAWSGPLAGPYNEQFF
TRBV27	TRBD2	NA	TRBJ2-1	TGTGCCAGCAGTAGAACGGGGACTAGCGGGATAAATGAGCAGTTCTTC	CASSRTGTSGINEQFF
TRBV29-1	NA	once	TRBJ2-1	TGCAGCGGGCGGGACAGCTGGCAGTTCTTC	CSGRDSWQFF
TRBV4-1	NA	NA	TRBJ2-1	TGCGCCAGCAGCCAAGATGGCGGAGACAATGAGCAGTTCTTC	CASSQDGGDNEQFF
TRBV27	TRBD1	NA	TRBJ2-7	TGTGCCAGCAGCTACTCCGGGACAGAGTACGAGCAGTACTTC	CASSYSGTEYEQYF
TRBV28	NA	NA	TRBJ2-7	TGTGCCAGCAGTTTAATACCCGACTCCGAGCAGTACTTC	CASSLIPDSEQYF
TRBV7-2	TRBD2	NA	TRBJ2-3	TGTGCCAGCAGCCCACTAGCGGCACTTAGCACAGATACGCAGTATTTT	CASSPLAALSTDTQYF
TRBV5-1	NA	NA	TRBJ2-3	TGCGCCAGCAGCTTGGGCTGGGGGGACCCAGATACGCAGTATTTT	CASSLGWGDPDTQYF
TRBV5-4	NA	NA	TRBJ2-4	TGTGCCAGCAGCTTGGCCGAGGGGGCCAAAAACATTCAGTACTTC	CASSLAEGAKNIQYF
TRBV6-5	NA	few	TRBJ2-2	TGTGCCAGCAGTTATATGGACCTGAACACCGGGGAGCTGTTTTTT	CASSYMDLNTGELFF
TRBV11-2	NA	NA	TRBJ1-2	TGTGCCAGCAGCCTCGGCGGGGGCGTAAGTGGCTACACCTTC	CASSLGGGVSGYTF
TRBV19	NA	once	TRBJ2-2	TGTGCCAGTAGTATCTGGACCCAGAACACCGGGGAGCTGTTTTTT	CASSIWTQNTGELFF
TRBV28	NA	NA	TRBJ2-7	TGTGCCACTACTCTTTCCCCGGACTACGAGCAGTACTTC	CATTLSPDYEQYF
TRBV4-1	TRBD1	NA	TRBJ1-5	TGCGCCAGCAGCCAAGTAGGACAGGGGGCGGGCAATCAGCCCCAGCATTTT	CASSQVGQGAGNQPQHF
TRBV4-2	NA	NA	TRBJ2-7	TGTGCCAGCAGCCAAGTAGAGGGGGACCTTCCCTACTTC	CASSQVEGDLPYF
TRBV6-1	NA	once	TRBJ1-1	TGTGCCAGCAGTGAAACGGACAGTAACACTGAAGCTTTCTTT	CASSETDSNTEAFF